The present entry profiles one T cell receptor (beta chain) with its context. This clonotype has just one count. Its target antigen remains unknown. No base qualities exist here, and no much larger clone lies one base off it. A single read counts as weak evidence. The CDR3 holds 12 amino acids from the cysteine to the phenylalanine. Just CDR3 DNA is preserved here, 36 bases in frame from base 1. V is trimmed back by 4 bases and J by 4 bases, and the junction contains 2 bases that no gene match accounts for. From the germline V gene, CDR1 is SQVTM and CDR2 is ANQGSEA. The data belong to a study of T cells in Graves' hyperthyroidism and ophthalmopathy (dated by TCRdb to about 2019). General notes on the study: Peripheral blood was collected at initial diagnosis, before any treatment. TCR V-J signatures able to tell the groups apart were searched for in a discovery cohort of 90 to 100 patients, of whom 43 had Graves' ophthalmopathy and around 57 had stable Graves' hyperthyroidism. Whether ophthalmopathy could be predicted prospectively was tested in an independent validation cohort made up of under 20 hyperthyroidism patients plus 17 patients who later progressed to ophthalmopathy. The 100 discovery patients were divided at random into training and test sets in a 7:3 ratio. In addition, the study compared T-cell repertoires in thyroid tissue and in blood from five to seven Graves' hyperthyroidism patients. After blood sampling, hyperthyroidism patients were treated with methimazole at a starting dose of 30 mg daily, and ophthalmopathy patients were treated with high-dose intravenous methylprednisolone. TCR Vbeta CDR3 sequencing of 120 to 150 peripheral blood samples (43 ophthalmopathy, some 75 hyperthyroidism and approximately 17 progressor patients) is reported in the paper. What the work shows at the level of the full study, not this receptor alone: No statistical method was used to fix the sample size in advance, and group allocation was not hidden from the investigators. In validation, the model predicted progression to ophthalmopathy a median of approximately 6.3 months before onset, with over 60% sensitivity and just under 75% specificity. In cross-validation, a model built on a 13 V-J signature told ophthalmopathy apart from stable hyperthyroidism with 85% to 90% sensitivity and approximately 81% specificity, and in testing the same model reached 80%/75%. Most expanded thyroid clonotypes (frequency above 0.001) were also detected in blood, suggesting blood repertoires may reflect thyroid immune responses.

The TCR beta CDR3 regions were amplified from RNA transcripts. The TCR CDR3 was subjected to a first round of RT-PCR using the HTBI primer set and the Qiagen OneStep RT-PCR kit. The libraries were constructed in a second round of multiplex PCR and then size-selected and purified. Paired-end sequencing of the libraries was performed with 100 bp reads on an Illumina HiSeq2000. As for the original processing: Raw data were processed with SOAPnuke, discarding reads with adapters, uncalled bases, mean Phred below 15, or no exact constant-primer or identifier match. COPE v1.2.5 was used to merge high-quality paired reads, and clonotypes were defined as unique nucleotide sequences. Clonotypes were aligned to IMGT TRBV, TRBD and TRBJ reference segments using MiTCR v1.1. Only V-J combinations with frequency above 0.0001, covering 99.2% of repertoires, were analysed. A TCS score was defined as the ratio between F50 (clonal expansion) and ExV (chaos), using BLOSUM62-based TCRdist between CDR3 peptides within each V-J. Welch's t-statistics and random forest reduced some 510 V-J features to some 14, which were used in a naive Bayes classifier (R e1071). TCRdb itself trimmed the public reads at Q25 with fastp, ran MiXCR and retained productive beta chains. For every CDR3 protein sequence, its rows merge into one entry that carries the most common genes and DNA. The V and J calls follow TCRdb's processing rather than the paper's. The sample yields some 370,000 distinct CDR3 sequences; more than 12% were counted once. Of the sample, approximately 27% is held by the ten largest clones.

Ophthalmopathy patients had moderately to severely active disease, with a Clinical Activity Score of 3 or more, a NOSPECS grade of 4 or more, and a disease duration of less than 3 months. The study excluded patients with uncontrolled infections, other autoimmune diseases, pregnancy or lactation. Diagnoses relied on clinical symptoms, serum thyroxine and TRAb, thyroid ultrasound and orbital computed tomography. Ficoll-Paque density gradient centrifugation was used to isolate PBMCs from 8 to 10 ml of fresh peripheral blood. Total RNA was extracted with Trizol reagent, and quality was checked on an Agilent 2100 Bioanalyzer.

This TCR was recovered from a man aged 50 to 60 with Graves' ophthalmopathy. Sequenced sample: blood. The chain is assembled from TRBV29-1 and TRBJ2-5, and TRBD2 aligns with 8 junction nucleotides. The CDR3 loop reads CSVALAGETQYF. The DNA reads as follows: TGCAGCGTTGCCCTAGCGGGAGAGACCCAGTACTTC.